What follows is one T cell receptor (beta chain) and its context. These data come from a study of OX40 agonist ivuxolimab in advanced cancers. The CDR3 has 12 residues. CDR1 SEHNR and CDR2 FQNEAQ come from the germline V gene (reference sequence). The V and J ends lost 3 bases and 8 bases respectively, with 7 bases between them. The data were produced by immunoSEQ multiplex PCR, yet TCRdb's version contains in-frame clones alone and is incomplete. This table has tens of thousands of clones, about nine tenths appearing once. This TCR was sampled from an adult with an advanced solid tumor such as melanoma, head and neck, liver or kidney cancer. The chain carries TRBV7-9 and TRBJ1-4; D not resolved. This material consisted of CD4+ or CD8+ T cells sorted from blood, taken in a trial of the OX40 agonist ivuxolimab. CDR3 amino acids: CASSFDGEKLFF. The CDR3 DNA reads TGTGCCAGCAGCTTCGATGGGGAAAAACTGTTTTTT.